The 25 T cell receptor beta chains below come from one sample, sequenced in a study of blood T cell repertoires in COVID-19. Clones were read by immunoSEQ multiplex PCR, and TCRdb kept only the in-frame ones, dropping some. The sample has 100,000 or so clones; approximately 91% are singletons. Sequenced sample: peripheral blood. These receptors were collected from an older woman with acute or convalescent COVID-19.

As concerns this clone: Other DNA sequences in this specimen translate into the identical CDR3. This chain joins TRBV27 and TRBJ2-1, with 10 bases aligning to TRBD2. CDR3 length: 13 residues. Trimming cost V 4 bases and J 6 bases; bases outside gene matches: 0. CDR1 is MNHEY and CDR2 is SMNVEV in the germline V gene (reference sequence). The chain's CDR3 is CASSWTSGNEQFF. CDR3 coding DNA: TGTGCCAGCAGTTGGACTAGCGGCAATGAGCAGTTCTTC.

The rearrangement uses TRBV7-9 and TRBJ2-3; D is perhaps TRBD2 (6 bases). Germline lookup yields CDR1 SEHNR and CDR2 FQNEAQ (reference sequence). This CDR3 has 14 residues. V was trimmed by 2 bases and J by 2 bases, leaving 8 bases between them. The chain's CDR3 is CASSLMDYTDTQYF. In nucleotides, the CDR3 is TGTGCCAGCAGCTTAATGGACTACACAGATACGCAGTATTTT.

The chain carries TRBV4-1 and TRBJ2-3; unclear D gene. Looked up from germline, CDR1 is MGHRA and CDR2 is YSYEKL. This CDR3 comprises 18 residues. Trimming took off 2 bases at V and 3 bases at J, with 21 bases between the two ends. The CDR3 DNA sequence: TGCGCCAGCAGCCAACCCTTCTTGCGGCGGAAACCAACAGATACGCAGTATTTT. This sequence encodes CASSQPFLRRKPTDTQYF.

The chain recombines TRBV18 with TRBJ2-7; the match to TRBD1 covers 8 bases. This CDR3 region has 16 residues. Germline trimming cut 1 base from V and 4 bases from J; bases unmatched to any gene: 9. Germline V gene sequence: CDR1 KGHSH, CDR2 LQKENI. The CDR3 DNA is TGTGCCAGCTCACCACAGGAGGCAGGGGGCGTTTACGAGCAGTACGTC. This encodes CASSPQEAGGVYEQYV.

V gene TRBV29-1 combines with J gene TRBJ1-4, with D uncertain. The germline V gene encodes CDR1 SQVTM and CDR2 ANQGSEA. This CDR3 region has 12 residues. The V and J ends lost 5 bases and 8 bases respectively, with 12 bases between them. The CDR3 region is CSVRGVGEKLFF. CDR3 nucleotides: TGCAGCGTTCGGGGAGTAGGCGAAAAACTGTTTTTT.

The chain couples TRBV7-9 to TRBJ2-1; tentative D call: TRBD1 (5 bases). Trimming took 2 bases from V and 4 from J, leaving 12 bases between them. Germline-derived CDR1 and CDR2 are SEHNR and FQNEAQ (reference sequence). CDR3 length: 15 residues. This CDR3 reads CASSLRGHIYNEQFF. The CDR3 nucleotides read TGTGCCAGCAGCTTAAGGGGCCACATATACAATGAGCAGTTCTTC.

The chain combines TRBV11-2 with TRBJ2-2; 11 nucleotides agree with TRBD1. V dropped 4 bases and J dropped 6; count of bases not matched to a gene: 1. Germline CDR1 and CDR2: SGHAT and FQNNGV. The CDR3 is 14 residues long. CDR3 nucleotide sequence: TGTGCCAGCAGCTCGGGACAGGGGGCCGGGGAGCTGTTTTTT. Amino acids: CASSSGQGAGELFF.

This clone appeared a single time. The J gene is TRBJ1-1, the V gene TRBV3-1 (or the pseudogene TRBV3-2); TRBD1 aligns across 8 bases. The germline V gene has CDR1 LGHDT and CDR2 YNNKEL (reference sequence). This CDR3 contains 19 residues. V shed 3 bases and J 4 bases; nucleotides not matched to a gene: 19. CDR3 coding DNA: TGTGCCAGCAGCCAGTTGGCAGGGGGCCGCCGGTTAGGAAGCACTGAAGCTTTCTTT. The encoded protein is CASSQLAGGRRLGSTEAFF.

The rearrangement links TRBV29-1 to TRBJ1-1, with 8 bases aligning to TRBD1. The germline V gene has CDR1 SQVTM and CDR2 ANQGSEA. The CDR3 spans 13 residues. V shed 3 bases, J shed 4 bases, and the junction held 4 bases outside the gene matches. DNA for the CDR3: TGCAGCGTTGAGACAGGGGTAGGCACTGAAGCTTTCTTT. Protein: CSVETGVGTEAFF. Looking up the rest from reference TRBV29-1 and TRBJ1-1 gives the full variable domain: SAVISQKPSRDICQRGTSLTIQCQVDSQVTMMFWYRQQPGQSLTLIATANQGSEATYESGFVIDKFPISRPNLTFSTLTVSNMSPEDSSIYLCSVETGVGTEAFFGQGTRLTVV.

This chain joins TRBV9 and TRBJ1-2, with D maybe TRBD1 (6 bases). Germline-derived CDR1 and CDR2 are SGDLS and YYNGEE. V dropped 0 bases and J dropped 0 bases, with 6 bases sitting between them. The CDR3 has 14 amino acids. CDR3 nucleotides: TGTGCCAGCAGCGTAGGGACAGCTAACTATGGCTACACCTTC. As protein: CASSVGTANYGYTF.

The CDR3 coding sequence is TGTGCCAGTAGTTCCGCTGGACGGGGCACTGAAGCTTTCTTT. Translated: CASSSAGRGTEAFF. J is TRBJ1-1 and V is TRBV19; no clear D gene. The CDR3 is 14 residues long. The germline CDR1 and CDR2 sequences are LNHDA and SQIVND (reference sequence). V shed 5 bases and J shed 4 bases, with 14 bases lying between them.

This chain uses TRBV4-1 with TRBJ2-2; 8 bases match TRBD2. The CDR3 covers 14 residues. The germline gives CDR1 MGHRA, CDR2 YSYEKL. Germline trimming cut 2 bases from V and 5 bases from J; bases unmatched to any gene: 1. CDR3 in DNA: TGCGCCAGCAGCCAATCGGGGGGGACCGGGGAGCTGTTTTTT. Its translation is CASSQSGGTGELFF.

The gene calls are TRBV28 and TRBJ1-1, with a weak D call TRBD1 (5 bases). The V end lost 7 bases, the J end lost 0 bases, and 9 bases lay between the germline ends. The CDR3 length is 13 residues. CDR1 is MDHEN, CDR2 SYDVKM, per germline. The CDR3 coding sequence is TGTGCCAGCAAAGACAGTATGAACACTGAAGCTTTCTTT. Encoded protein: CASKDSMNTEAFF.

The chain couples TRBV27 to TRBJ2-1; 10 bases match TRBD2. The CDR3 contains 15 residues. Per germline, CDR1 MNHEY and CDR2 SMNVEV (reference sequence). With 7 bases clipped from V and 9 bases from J, the junction kept 12 bases outside the gene matches. In DNA, the CDR3 is TGTGCCAGCACCTCTCGGGCTAGCGGGAGAAGTGAGCAGTTCTTC. Amino acids: CASTSRASGRSEQFF.

The chain joins TRBV6-5 to TRBJ1-2; D is uncertain. Per the germline V gene, CDR1 is MNHEY and CDR2 is SVGAGI. V lost 6 bases, J lost 4 bases, and 12 bases lay in between. This CDR3 region has 13 residues. The CDR3 region is CASRPKGGYGYTF. CDR3 nucleotide sequence: TGTGCCAGCAGGCCCAAGGGAGGCTATGGCTACACCTTC.

The chain carries TRBV5-1 and TRBJ2-5, with 7 nucleotides matching TRBD1. The CDR3 is 15 amino acids. Trimming removed 1 base from V and 5 bases from J; junction bases left unmatched: 8. CDR1 and CDR2 from the germline V gene are SGHRS and YFSETQ. The CDR3 DNA is TGCGCCAGCAGCTTGACCAGGACAGGCGGCGAGACCCAGTACTTC. This sequence encodes CASSLTRTGGETQYF.

The V call is TRBV28, the J call TRBJ1-6; D is unclear. This CDR3 comprises 12 residues. The V gene lost 3 bases and the J gene lost 14 bases, with 11 bases spanning the gap. CDR1 and CDR2 from the germline V gene are MDHEN and SYDVKM. The CDR3 DNA reads TGTGCCAGCAGTTTGAGGATTGGAGCCCTCCACTTT. Translated: CASSLRIGALHF.

The chain has TRBV4-2 and TRBJ1-1; a weak D match, TRBD1 (5 bases). V shed 4 bases and J shed 3 bases, with 12 bases lying between them. CDR1 is LGHNA and CDR2 is YNFKEQ in the germline V gene. CDR3 length: 14 residues. CDR3: CASSRLGGDTEAFF. DNA of the CDR3: TGTGCCAGCAGCCGCCTGGGGGGGGACACTGAAGCTTTCTTT.

J is TRBJ2-1 and V is TRBV9; 7 bases are a match to TRBD2. Germline V lookup: CDR1 SGDLS, CDR2 YYNGEE. The CDR3 runs 14 residues. V gave up 2 bases and J gave up 5 bases; unmatched junction bases: 4. The CDR3 DNA reads TGTGCCAGCAGCGTCCGGGACTACCACAATGAGCAGTTCTTC. It is translated as CASSVRDYHNEQFF.

This chain uses TRBV19 with TRBJ2-7, with TRBD2 matching 12 bases. Germline CDR1 is LNHDA and CDR2 is SQIVND (reference sequence). The CDR3 spans 14 residues. Trimming at V came to 10 bases and at J to 0 bases, leaving 4 bases not matched to a gene. CDR3 sequence (DNA): TGTGCCACCCGGACTAGCGGGACCTCCTACGAGCAGTACTTC. Translation gives CATRTSGTSYEQYF.

The V and J genes are TRBV2 and TRBJ1-4, with 9 bases fitting TRBD1. This CDR3 has 15 amino acids. CDR1 is SNHLY, CDR2 FYNNEI, per germline. With V trimmed by 6 bases and J by 5 bases, 7 bases remained unmatched. The CDR3 protein is CASSARQGGNEKLFF. CDR3 bases: TGTGCCAGCAGCGCACGACAGGGGGGGAATGAAAAACTGTTTTTT.

V is TRBV24-1 and J is TRBJ1-2; weak D call: TRBD1 (5 bases). The CDR3 has 14 residues. Germline loops: CDR1 KGHDR, CDR2 SFDVKD. Trimming stripped 4 bases from V and 5 bases from J, with 13 bases between. The CDR3 DNA follows: TGTGCCACCAGTGACCCAACGGGGGATTATGGCTACACCTTC. Translating gives CATSDPTGDYGYTF.

This clone showed up just a few times. This rearrangement joins TRBV30 to TRBJ2-1; D unclear. The germline CDR1 and CDR2 sequences are GTSNPN and SVGIG (reference sequence). This CDR3 has 11 residues. Trimming stripped 2 bases from V and 8 bases from J, with 7 bases between. The CDR3 DNA reads as TGTGCCTGGAGTATCCTCGATGAGCAGTTCTTC. This codes for CAWSILDEQFF.

This clone occurred a few times. The chain has TRBV6-5 and TRBJ1-1; possibly TRBD1 for D (5 bases). Germline V gives CDR1 MNHEY, CDR2 SVGAGI. The ends were cut back, 6 bases at V and 1 base at J, with 12 bases in the middle. The CDR3 runs to 14 residues. The CDR3 spells CASSPRASNTEAFF. In nucleotides, the CDR3 is TGTGCCAGCAGCCCCAGGGCGTCGAACACTGAAGCTTTCTTT.

V usage is TRBV6-5 and J usage is TRBJ1-4; D ambiguous. Between the trimmed V and J ends, which lost 6 bases and 17 bases, there was a span of 25 bases. Germline CDR1 is MNHEY and CDR2 is SVGAGI. CDR3 size: 14 residues. Here the CDR3 reads CASRPRLEGSGGFF. CDR3 in DNA: TGTGCCAGCAGGCCACGTTTGGAGGGCTCAGGTGGTTTTTTT.